This paragraph covers one T cell receptor beta chain sequence. The source of the sample is a study of blood T cell repertoires in COVID-19. For the study at large: Whether acute or convalescent, the COVID-19 samples came from the United States, Italy and Spain. PBMCs, B-cell-depleted T cells, or T cells provided the cDNA or gDNA that made up the material.

Germline V gives CDR1 SGDLS, CDR2 YYNGEE. The length of the CDR3 is 16 residues. Germline trimming cut 0 bases from V and 4 bases from J; bases unmatched to any gene: 7. Profiling relied on immunoSEQ multiplex PCR, and the TCRdb table lists in-frame clones only, not all of them. The sample contains about half a million clones, roughly 88% of which appear only once. The source material was peripheral blood. This sequence originates from a human donor in a cohort sampled during active COVID-19. The chain uses TRBV9 and TRBJ2-1; 7 nucleotides line up with TRBD1. CDR3 protein: CASSVGWGQPYNEQFF. DNA for the CDR3: TGTGCCAGCAGCGTAGGATGGGGACAGCCATACAATGAGCAGTTCTTC.